These 27 T cell receptor beta chains were sequenced from one sample in a study of monozygotic twins with inflammatory bowel disease. Using the 5' RACE reads, TCRdb records one entry per CDR3 protein without DNA. This sample's table has about 160,000 distinct CDR3 sequences. Input material: blood. These receptors were taken from a human donor with ulcerative colitis or Crohn's disease, or a healthy co-twin of an affected twin (not recorded which).

The chain is built from TRBV11-2 and TRBJ2-6; TCRdb's D call of TRBD2 is untestable without DNA. The V gene's germline CDR1 is SGHAT and CDR2 FQNNGV. The CDR3 extends over 18 amino acids. CDR3 protein: CASSQSGAGVAGANVLTF.

The chain carries TRBV4-3 and TRBJ2-2; TCRdb calls TRBD1, which cannot be checked without DNA. Germline-derived CDR1 and CDR2 are LGHNA and YSLEER. CDR3 length equals 15 residues. The CDR3 loop is CASSHLTGTTGELFF.

The chain links TRBV18 to TRBJ1-6; the D call of TRBD1 rests on TCRdb alone, since no DNA is present to check it. CDR3 size: 13 residues. CDR1 is KGHSH and CDR2 is LQKENI in the germline V gene. CDR3 loop: CASSPQGDSPLHF.

This chain's CDR3 is CASTPRGQMNTEAFF. The chain carries TRBV27 and TRBJ1-1; TCRdb designates TRBD1, a call that cannot be tested without DNA. Germline CDR1 reads MNHEY; CDR2 reads SMNVEV (reference sequence). The CDR3 sequence is 15 residues long.

The gene calls are TRBV5-4 and TRBJ2-6; without DNA, the TCRdb call of TRBD1 cannot be checked. The CDR3 has 16 residues. Germline-derived CDR1 and CDR2 are SGHNT and YYREEE (reference sequence). The CDR3: CASSLDRGPGANVLTF.

The chain couples TRBV20-1 to TRBJ1-1; TCRdb indicates TRBD1, and absent DNA this call remains unverified. This CDR3 has 14 amino acids. CDR1 is DFQATT and CDR2 is SNEGSKA in the germline V gene (reference sequence). This CDR3 is CSARDSGVNTEAFF.

This sequence joins TRBV4-3 and TRBJ2-4; no DNA is available, so the TRBD1 call from TCRdb remains unchecked. Germline CDR1 reads LGHNA; CDR2 reads YSLEER. This CDR3 contains 17 residues. The CDR3 here is CASSQDPITGEGDIQYF.

The chain couples TRBV20-1 to TRBJ1-5. Germline values: CDR1 DFQATT, CDR2 SNEGSKA (reference sequence). This CDR3 spans 13 amino acids. CDR3: CSASISGNQPQHF.

J is TRBJ2-2 and V is TRBV3-1; TCRdb lists TRBD1, though no DNA is available to test this call. CDR1 and CDR2 from the germline V gene are LGHDT and YNNKEL (reference sequence). The CDR3 sequence is 17 residues long. The CDR3 sequence: CASSQEFAGALTGELFF.

The chain employs TRBV5-1 and TRBJ2-3; lacking DNA, the TRBD2 call made by TCRdb goes unchecked. The CDR3 sequence is 14 residues long. Germline values: CDR1 SGHRS, CDR2 YFSETQ. The CDR3 protein is CASSHGLAGDTQYF.

The CDR3 is CSARSRESSYEQYF. The V and J genes are TRBV20-1 and TRBJ2-7; TCRdb's D call of TRBD1 is untestable without DNA. The CDR3 spans 14 residues. CDR1 and CDR2 (germline): DFQATT, SNEGSKA (reference sequence).

The V call is TRBV7-5, the J call TRBJ2-7; TCRdb returns TRBD1, unconfirmable since there is no DNA. TRBV7-5 constitutes a pseudogene. This CDR3 spans 15 amino acids. The CDR3 sequence: CISVSEAPGTYEQYF.

The chain joins TRBV5-1 to TRBJ2-3; TCRdb picks TRBD1, but there is no DNA to check that call. The CDR3 loop spans 17 amino acids. Germline assignment: CDR1 SGHRS and CDR2 YFSETQ. CDR3 loop: CASSKAGGAAEEDTQYF.

The J gene is TRBJ1-1, the V gene TRBV20-1. There are 13 residues in the CDR3. Germline V gives CDR1 DFQATT, CDR2 SNEGSKA (reference sequence). The CDR3 loop reads CSARSGVNTEAFF.

The V call is TRBV7-6, the J call TRBJ2-3. Per the germline V gene, CDR1 is SGHVS and CDR2 is FNYEAQ. The CDR3 runs to 13 residues. The CDR3 loop is CASSLFGSDTQYF.

The chain has TRBV25-1 and TRBJ1-1. In germline, CDR1 is MGHDK, CDR2 SYGVNS. The CDR3 sequence is 13 residues long. This CDR3 reads CATQEYANTEAFF.

The chain couples TRBV2 to TRBJ2-3. The CDR3 is 16 amino acids. CDR1 is SNHLY and CDR2 is FYNNEI in the germline V gene. The CDR3: CASSEAGHPSTDTQYF.

The rearrangement joins TRBV5-5 to TRBJ2-7. CDR1 is SGHKS, CDR2 YYEKEE, per germline (reference sequence). The CDR3 is 16 amino acids. The CDR3 here is CASSPAVVLSSHEQYF.

V is TRBV4-2 and J is TRBJ1-6. Germline lookup yields CDR1 LGHNA and CDR2 YNFKEQ. The CDR3 loop spans 16 amino acids. Here the CDR3 reads CASSQEKGGAGSPLHF.

The V call is TRBV28, the J call TRBJ2-2; TCRdb reports TRBD2, a call that lacks DNA to check it against. This CDR3 is 15 amino acids long. CDR1 is MDHEN, CDR2 SYDVKM, per germline. The CDR3: CASSHGRLYTGELFF.

The chain has TRBV7-2 and TRBJ1-6; the D gene TCRdb calls, TRBD1, cannot be checked with no DNA. The CDR3 is 16 residues long. The germline gives CDR1 SGHTA, CDR2 FQGNSA. The CDR3 loop is CASSIYRVAYNSPLHF. Using reference TRBV7-2 and TRBJ1-6 for the parts outside the CDR3, the full variable domain is GAGVSQSPSNKVTEKGKDVELRCDPISGHTALYWYRQSLGQGLEFLIYFQGNSAPDKSGLPSDRFSAERTGGSVSTLTIQRTQQEDSAVYLCASSIYRVAYNSPLHFGNGTRLTVT.

This sequence joins TRBV19 and TRBJ2-7; absent DNA, TCRdb's TRBD2 call cannot be checked. The CDR3 contains 14 residues. The V gene's germline CDR1 is LNHDA and CDR2 SQIVND (reference sequence). Here the CDR3 reads CASSQERASYEQYF.

V is TRBV7-3 and J is TRBJ2-3. The CDR3 consists of 14 residues. The germline CDR1 and CDR2 sequences are SGHTA and FQGTGA. CDR3 residues: CASSLMVSTDTQYF.

The chain has TRBV5-8 and TRBJ1-4; as DNA is missing, the TRBD1 call by TCRdb cannot be tested. The CDR3 totals 16 residues. The V gene's germline CDR1 is SGHTS and CDR2 YDEGEE. The CDR3 reads CASSPRDRGPNEKLFF.

The chain employs TRBV18 and TRBJ1-1; the D call from TCRdb, TRBD1, cannot be confirmed without DNA. The germline CDR1 and CDR2 sequences are KGHSH and LQKENI. The CDR3 covers 17 residues. This CDR3 reads CASSPGGGKISGTEAFF.

The rearrangement joins TRBV20-1 to TRBJ2-7; TCRdb's D call, TRBD1, is unchecked because there is no DNA. The CDR3 sequence is 15 residues long. In germline, CDR1 is DFQATT, CDR2 SNEGSKA (reference sequence). The CDR3 sequence: CSAQTGTRSSYEQYF.

This CDR3 is CASSFGQEANYGYTF. The chain has TRBV5-1 and TRBJ1-2. The CDR3 spans 15 residues. Germline V gives CDR1 SGHRS, CDR2 YFSETQ. The entire variable domain, with the rest obtained from reference TRBV5-1 and TRBJ1-2, is as follows: KAGVTQTPRYLIKTRGQQVTLSCSPISGHRSVSWYQQTPGQGLQFLFEYFSETQRNKGNFPGRFSGRQFSNSRSEMNVSTLELGDSALYLCASSFGQEANYGYTFGSGTRLTVV.